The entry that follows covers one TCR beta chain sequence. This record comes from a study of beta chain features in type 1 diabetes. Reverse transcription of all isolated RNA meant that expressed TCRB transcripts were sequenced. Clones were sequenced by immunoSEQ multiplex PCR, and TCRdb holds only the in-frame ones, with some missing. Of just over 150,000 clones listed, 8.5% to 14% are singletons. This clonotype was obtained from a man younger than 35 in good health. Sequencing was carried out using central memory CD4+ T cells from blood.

The chain's CDR3 is CASSLLATGRTDTQYF. As DNA, the CDR3 is TGTGCCAGCAGCTTACTCGCAACAGGCCGCACAGATACGCAGTATTTT. This chain uses TRBV7-3 with TRBJ2-3, with D possibly matching TRBD1 (5 bases). CDR1 is SGHTA, CDR2 FQGTGA, per germline. The CDR3 has 16 residues. Trimming removed 2 bases at V and 1 base at J, with 13 bases between.